The source of this TCR beta chain is a study of T cell responses to AZD1222 COVID-19 vaccine. The CDR3 contains 15 residues. V gave up 0 bases and J gave up 7 bases; unmatched junction bases: 7. Germline V lookup: CDR1 LGHDT, CDR2 YNNKEL (reference sequence). Data came from immunoSEQ multiplex PCR; TCRdb stores just in-frame clones and leaves some out. The table lists roughly 190,000 clones, around 90% of them singletons. This clone was observed a few times. Its antigen is currently unknown. General study results and limits: Possibly, clonal diversity was underestimated; donors were largely white British and included more females. CD4 TCRs covered the whole spike, strongest at regions 160-218 and 743-854. Just a handful of AZD1222 recipients tested seropositive at baseline. Close to half of all spike-specific TCRs reportedly target regions of the variants that are unmutated.

The rearrangement uses TRBV3-1 (or the pseudogene TRBV3-2) and TRBJ2-3; 7 nucleotides match TRBD2. This TCR was sampled from an adult who received the MenACWY meningococcal vaccine as a control. This sample comprised peripheral blood, obtained 28 days after the second dose of the MenACWY control vaccine. The DNA for the CDR3 is TGTGCCAGCAGCCAAGATGGGGGGGATTCATATACGCAGTATTTT. Protein sequence: CASSQDGGDSYTQYF.